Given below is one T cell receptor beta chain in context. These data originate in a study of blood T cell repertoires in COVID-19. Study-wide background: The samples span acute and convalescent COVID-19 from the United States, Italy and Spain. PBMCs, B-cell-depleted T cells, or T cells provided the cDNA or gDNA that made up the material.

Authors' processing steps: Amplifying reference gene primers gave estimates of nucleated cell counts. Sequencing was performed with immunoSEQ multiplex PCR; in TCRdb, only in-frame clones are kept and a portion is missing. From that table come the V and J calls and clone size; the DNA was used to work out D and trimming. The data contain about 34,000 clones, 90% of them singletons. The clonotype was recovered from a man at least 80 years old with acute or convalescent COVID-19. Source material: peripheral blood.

The CDR3 spells CASRTRQGGNTIYF. The DNA for the CDR3 is TGTGCCAGTAGGACCCGGCAGGGTGGAAACACCATATATTTT. V gene TRBV19 combines with J gene TRBJ1-3, with a weak D call TRBD1 (5 bases). Germline V gene data show CDR1 as LNHDA and CDR2 as SQIVND (reference sequence). CDR3 length: 14 amino acids. Trimming stripped 6 bases from V and 3 bases from J, with 12 bases between.